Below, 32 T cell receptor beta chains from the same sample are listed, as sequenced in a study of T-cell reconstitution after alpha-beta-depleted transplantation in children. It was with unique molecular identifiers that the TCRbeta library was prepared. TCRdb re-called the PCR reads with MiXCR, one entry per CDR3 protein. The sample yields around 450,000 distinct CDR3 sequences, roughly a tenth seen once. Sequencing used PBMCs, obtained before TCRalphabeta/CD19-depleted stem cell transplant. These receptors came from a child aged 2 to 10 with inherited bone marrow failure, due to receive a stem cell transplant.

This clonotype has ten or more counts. The CDR3 coding sequence is TGTGCCAGCAGCTCACTCGGACTAGCGGCGAGCTCCTACAATGAGCAGTTCTTC. It codes for CASSSLGLAASSYNEQFF. This chain uses TRBV7-9 with TRBJ2-1; 10 bases map to TRBD2. Losses at the gene ends were 4 bases for V and 0 bases for J; bases not matched to a gene: 9. In germline, CDR1 is SEHNR, CDR2 FQNEAQ (reference sequence). This CDR3 region has 18 residues.

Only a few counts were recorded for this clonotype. CDR3 bases: TGCGCCAGCACGGCAGGGACTAGCGTTTACGAGCAGTACTTC. As protein: CASTAGTSVYEQYF. The gene calls are TRBV10-2 and TRBJ2-7, with 10 bases matching TRBD2. The length of the CDR3 is 14 residues. V shed 7 bases and J 4 bases; nucleotides not matched to a gene: 7. The germline V gene has CDR1 WSHSY and CDR2 SAAADI.

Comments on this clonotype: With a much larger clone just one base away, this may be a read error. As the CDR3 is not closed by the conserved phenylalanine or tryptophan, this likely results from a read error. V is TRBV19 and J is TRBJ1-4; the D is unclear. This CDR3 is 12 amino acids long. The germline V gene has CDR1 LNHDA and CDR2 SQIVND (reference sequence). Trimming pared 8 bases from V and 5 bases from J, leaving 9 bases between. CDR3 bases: TGTGCCAGTTCTTTCTTGAATGAAAAACTGTTTGTT. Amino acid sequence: CASSFLNEKLFV.

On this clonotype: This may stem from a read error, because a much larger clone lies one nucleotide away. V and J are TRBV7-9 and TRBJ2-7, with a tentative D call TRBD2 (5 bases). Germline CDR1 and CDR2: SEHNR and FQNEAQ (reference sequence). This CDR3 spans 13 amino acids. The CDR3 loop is CASSFWEPYKQYF. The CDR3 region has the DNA TGTGCCAGCAGCTTTTGGGAGCCCTACAAGCAGTACTTC. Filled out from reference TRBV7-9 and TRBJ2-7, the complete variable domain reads DTGVSQNPRHKITKRGQNVTFRCDPISEHNRLYWYRQTLGQGPEFLTYFQNEAQLEKSRLLSDRFSAERPKGSFSTLEIQRTEQGDSAMYLCASSFWEPYKQYFGPGTRLTVT.

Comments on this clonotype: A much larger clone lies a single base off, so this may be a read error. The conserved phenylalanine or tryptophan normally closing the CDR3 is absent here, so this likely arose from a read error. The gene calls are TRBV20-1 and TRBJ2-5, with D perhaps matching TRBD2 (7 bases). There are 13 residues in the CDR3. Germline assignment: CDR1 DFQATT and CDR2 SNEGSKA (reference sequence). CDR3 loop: CSGGEGTQETQYS. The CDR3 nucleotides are TGCAGCGGCGGGGAGGGGACACAAGAGACCCAGTACTCC.

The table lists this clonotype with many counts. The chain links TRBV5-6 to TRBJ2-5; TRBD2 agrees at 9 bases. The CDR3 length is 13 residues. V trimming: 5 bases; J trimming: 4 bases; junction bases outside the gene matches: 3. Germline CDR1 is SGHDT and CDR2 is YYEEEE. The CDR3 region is CASRYSGGETQYF. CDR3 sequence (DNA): TGTGCCAGCAGATATAGCGGGGGAGAGACCCAGTACTTC.

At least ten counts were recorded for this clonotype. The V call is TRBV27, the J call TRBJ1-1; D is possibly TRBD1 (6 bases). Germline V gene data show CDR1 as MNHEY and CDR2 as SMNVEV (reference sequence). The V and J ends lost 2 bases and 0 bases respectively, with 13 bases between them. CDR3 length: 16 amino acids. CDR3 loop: CASSLRGQKMNTEAFF. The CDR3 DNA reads TGTGCCAGCAGTTTACGAGGACAGAAAATGAACACTGAAGCTTTCTTT.

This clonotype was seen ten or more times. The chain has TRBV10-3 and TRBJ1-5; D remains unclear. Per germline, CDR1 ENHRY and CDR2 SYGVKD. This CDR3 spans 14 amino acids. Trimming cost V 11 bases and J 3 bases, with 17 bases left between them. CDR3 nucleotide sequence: TGTGCCGCAACCTCACGGGCATTCAATCAGCCCCAGCATTTT. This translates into CAATSRAFNQPQHF.

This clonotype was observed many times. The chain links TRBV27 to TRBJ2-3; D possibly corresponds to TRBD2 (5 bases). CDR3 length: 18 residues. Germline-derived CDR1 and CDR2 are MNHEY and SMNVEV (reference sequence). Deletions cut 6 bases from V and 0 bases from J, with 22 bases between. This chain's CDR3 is CASRDRPPLGGSTDTQYF. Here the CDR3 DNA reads TGTGCCAGCAGAGACCGACCCCCGCTGGGCGGGAGCACAGATACGCAGTATTTT.

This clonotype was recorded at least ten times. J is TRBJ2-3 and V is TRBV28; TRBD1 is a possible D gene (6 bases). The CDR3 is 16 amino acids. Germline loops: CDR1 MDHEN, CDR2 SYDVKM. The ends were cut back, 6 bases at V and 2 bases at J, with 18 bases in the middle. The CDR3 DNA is TGTGCCAGCAGCCCAGTAGAATGGACAGACACAGATACGCAGTATTTT. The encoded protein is CASSPVEWTDTDTQYF.

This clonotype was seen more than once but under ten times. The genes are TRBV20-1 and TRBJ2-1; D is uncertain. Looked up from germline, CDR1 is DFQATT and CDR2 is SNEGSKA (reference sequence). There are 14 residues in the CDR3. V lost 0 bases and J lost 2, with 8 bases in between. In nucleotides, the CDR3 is TGCAGTGCTAGAGAAGTGTTCCCCTACAATGAGCAGTTCTTC. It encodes CSAREVFPYNEQFF.

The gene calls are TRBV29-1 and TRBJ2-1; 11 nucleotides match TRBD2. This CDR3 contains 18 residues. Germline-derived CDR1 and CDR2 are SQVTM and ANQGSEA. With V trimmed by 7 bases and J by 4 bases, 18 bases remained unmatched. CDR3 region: CSAPGILLAGGPYNEQFF. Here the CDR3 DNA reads TGCAGCGCCCCCGGGATTCTGTTAGCGGGAGGGCCTTACAATGAGCAGTTCTTC.

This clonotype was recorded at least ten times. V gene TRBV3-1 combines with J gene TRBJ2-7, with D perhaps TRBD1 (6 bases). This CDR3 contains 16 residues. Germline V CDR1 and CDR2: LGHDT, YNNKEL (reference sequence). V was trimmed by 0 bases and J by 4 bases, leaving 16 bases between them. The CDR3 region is CASSQDNRVFAYEQYF. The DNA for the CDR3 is TGTGCCAGCAGCCAAGATAACAGGGTCTTCGCATACGAGCAGTACTTC.

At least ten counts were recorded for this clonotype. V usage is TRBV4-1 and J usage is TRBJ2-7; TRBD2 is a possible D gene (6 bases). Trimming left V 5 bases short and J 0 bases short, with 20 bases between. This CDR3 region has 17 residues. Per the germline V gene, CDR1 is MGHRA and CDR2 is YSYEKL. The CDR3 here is CASSARLERSLSYEQYF. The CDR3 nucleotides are TGCGCCAGCAGCGCTAGACTAGAGCGGAGCCTCTCCTACGAGCAGTACTTC.

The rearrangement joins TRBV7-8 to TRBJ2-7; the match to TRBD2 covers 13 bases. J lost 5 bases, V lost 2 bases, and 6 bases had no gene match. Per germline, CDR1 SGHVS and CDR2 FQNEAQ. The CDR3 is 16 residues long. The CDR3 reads CASSLQTSGRSHEQYF. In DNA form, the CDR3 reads TGTGCCAGCAGCTTACAGACTAGCGGGAGGAGCCACGAGCAGTACTTC.

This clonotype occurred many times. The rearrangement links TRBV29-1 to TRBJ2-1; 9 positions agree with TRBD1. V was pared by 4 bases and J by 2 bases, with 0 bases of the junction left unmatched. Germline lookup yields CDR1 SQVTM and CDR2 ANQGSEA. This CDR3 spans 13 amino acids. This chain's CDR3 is CSVGQGAYNEQFF. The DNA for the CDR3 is TGCAGCGTTGGACAGGGGGCCTACAATGAGCAGTTCTTC.

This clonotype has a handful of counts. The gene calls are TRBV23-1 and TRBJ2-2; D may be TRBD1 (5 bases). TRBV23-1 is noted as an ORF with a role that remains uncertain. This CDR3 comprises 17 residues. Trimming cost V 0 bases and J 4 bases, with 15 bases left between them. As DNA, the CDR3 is TGCGCCAGCAGTCAATCGCGACAGAAAAGCATCACCGGGGAGCTGTTTTTT. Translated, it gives CASSQSRQKSITGELFF.

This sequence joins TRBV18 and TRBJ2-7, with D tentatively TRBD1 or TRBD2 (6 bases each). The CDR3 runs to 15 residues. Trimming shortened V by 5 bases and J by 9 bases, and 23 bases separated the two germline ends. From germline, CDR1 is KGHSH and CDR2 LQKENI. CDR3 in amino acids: CASSVRQALGDWQYF. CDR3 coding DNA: TGTGCCAGCTCAGTGAGACAGGCTCTTGGGGACTGGCAGTACTTC.

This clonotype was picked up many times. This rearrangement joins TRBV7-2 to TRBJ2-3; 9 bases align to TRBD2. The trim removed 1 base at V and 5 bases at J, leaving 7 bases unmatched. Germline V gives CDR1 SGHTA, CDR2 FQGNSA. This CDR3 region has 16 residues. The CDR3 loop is CASSLDSGRLVDTQYF. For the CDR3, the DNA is TGTGCCAGCAGCTTAGACAGCGGGAGGTTGGTAGATACGCAGTATTTT.

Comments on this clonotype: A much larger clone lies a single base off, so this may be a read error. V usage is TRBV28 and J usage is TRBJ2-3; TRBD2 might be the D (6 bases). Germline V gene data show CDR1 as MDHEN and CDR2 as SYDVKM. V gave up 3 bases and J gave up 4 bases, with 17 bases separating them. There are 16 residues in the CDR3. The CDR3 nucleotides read TGTGCCAGCAGTTTTTGGCGGGATGGCGGATCAGATACGCAGTATTTT. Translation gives CASSFWRDGGSDTQYF.

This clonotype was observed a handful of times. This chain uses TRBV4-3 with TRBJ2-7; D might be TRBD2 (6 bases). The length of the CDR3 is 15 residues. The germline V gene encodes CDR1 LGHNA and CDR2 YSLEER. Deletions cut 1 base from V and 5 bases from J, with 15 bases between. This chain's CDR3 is CASSQGLGVGDEQYF. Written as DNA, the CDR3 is TGCGCCAGCAGCCAAGGACTAGGCGTCGGAGACGAGCAGTACTTC.

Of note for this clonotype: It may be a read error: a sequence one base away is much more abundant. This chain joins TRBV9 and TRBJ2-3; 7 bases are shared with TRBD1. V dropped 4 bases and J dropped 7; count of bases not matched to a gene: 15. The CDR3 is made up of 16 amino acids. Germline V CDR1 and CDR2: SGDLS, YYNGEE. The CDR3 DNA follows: TGTGCCAGCAGCCCTCAATTCGGACAGGCGATGAATACGCAGTATTTT. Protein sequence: CASSPQFGQAMNTQYF.

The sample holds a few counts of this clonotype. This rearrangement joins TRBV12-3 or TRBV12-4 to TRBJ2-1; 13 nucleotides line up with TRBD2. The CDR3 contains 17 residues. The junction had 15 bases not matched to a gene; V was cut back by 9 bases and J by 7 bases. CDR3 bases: TGTGCCAGTCATTCCTCTTCCACTAGCGGGAGGGGGAATGAGCAGTTCTTC. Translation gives CASHSSSTSGRGNEQFF.

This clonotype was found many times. The CDR3 spells CSASLAGGPRNEQFF. CDR3 nucleotide sequence: TGCAGTGCAAGCTTAGCGGGAGGGCCTCGCAATGAGCAGTTCTTC. The chain carries TRBV20-1 and TRBJ2-1, with TRBD2 matching 11 bases. The V gene end was trimmed by 6 bases and the J gene end by 6 bases; junction bases not matched to a gene: 10. Germline values: CDR1 DFQATT, CDR2 SNEGSKA (reference sequence). The length of the CDR3 is 15 residues.

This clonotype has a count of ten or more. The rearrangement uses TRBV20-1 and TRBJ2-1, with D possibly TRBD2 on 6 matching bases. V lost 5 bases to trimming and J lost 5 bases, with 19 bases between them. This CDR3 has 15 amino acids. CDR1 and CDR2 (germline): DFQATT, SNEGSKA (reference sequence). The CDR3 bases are TGCAGTGCTCCCCCGAGGGCGCGGGGTAACAATGAGCAGTTCTTC. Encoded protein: CSAPPRARGNNEQFF.

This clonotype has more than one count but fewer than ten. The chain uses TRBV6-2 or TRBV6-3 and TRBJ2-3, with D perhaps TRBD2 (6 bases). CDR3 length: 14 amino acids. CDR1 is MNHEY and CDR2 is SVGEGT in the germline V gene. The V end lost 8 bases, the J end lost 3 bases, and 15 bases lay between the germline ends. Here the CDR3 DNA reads TGTGCCAGCTCGGGGGACGGGGCAACAGATACGCAGTATTTT. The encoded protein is CASSGDGATDTQYF.

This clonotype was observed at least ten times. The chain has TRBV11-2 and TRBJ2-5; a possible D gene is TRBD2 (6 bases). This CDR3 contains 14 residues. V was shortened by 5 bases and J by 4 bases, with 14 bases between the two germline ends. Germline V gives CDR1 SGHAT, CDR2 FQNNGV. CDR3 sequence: CASSMTRALETQYF. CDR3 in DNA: TGTGCCAGCAGCATGACTAGGGCCTTAGAGACCCAGTACTTC.

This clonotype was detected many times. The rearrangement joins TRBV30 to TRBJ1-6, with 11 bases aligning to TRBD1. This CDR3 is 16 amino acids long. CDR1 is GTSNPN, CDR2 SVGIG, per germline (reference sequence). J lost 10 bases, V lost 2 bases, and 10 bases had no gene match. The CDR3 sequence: CAWSFRDRGEDSPLHF. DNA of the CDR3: TGTGCCTGGAGTTTCCGGGACAGGGGGGAGGACTCACCCCTCCACTTT.

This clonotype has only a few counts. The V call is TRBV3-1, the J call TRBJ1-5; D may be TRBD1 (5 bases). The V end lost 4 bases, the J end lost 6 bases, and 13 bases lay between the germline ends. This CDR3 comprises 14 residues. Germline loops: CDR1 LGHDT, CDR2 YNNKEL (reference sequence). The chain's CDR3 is CASSLRQWAQPQHF. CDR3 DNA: TGTGCCAGCAGCCTAAGACAGTGGGCTCAGCCCCAGCATTTT.

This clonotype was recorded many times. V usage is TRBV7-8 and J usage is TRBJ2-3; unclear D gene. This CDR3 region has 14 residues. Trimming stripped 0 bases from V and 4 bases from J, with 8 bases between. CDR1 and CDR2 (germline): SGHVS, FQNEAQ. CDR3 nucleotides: TGTGCCAGCAGCTTAGCTTCGGCTTCAGATACGCAGTATTTT. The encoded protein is CASSLASASDTQYF.

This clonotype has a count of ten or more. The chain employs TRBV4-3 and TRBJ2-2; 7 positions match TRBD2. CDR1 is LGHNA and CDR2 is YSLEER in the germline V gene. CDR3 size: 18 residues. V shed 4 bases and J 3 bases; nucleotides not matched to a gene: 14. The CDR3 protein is CASSPYAAGEDHTGELFF. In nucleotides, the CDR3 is TGCGCCAGCAGCCCCTATGCTGCGGGAGAGGATCACACCGGGGAGCTGTTTTTT.

The CDR3 region is CAWKGGGEKLFF. Written as DNA, the CDR3 is TGTGCCTGGAAAGGGGGCGGTGAAAAACTGTTTTTT. The chain couples TRBV30 to TRBJ1-4, with TRBD1 matching 7 bases. The CDR3 totals 12 residues. V gave up 4 bases and J gave up 7 bases; unmatched junction bases: 3. The germline gives CDR1 GTSNPN, CDR2 SVGIG (reference sequence).